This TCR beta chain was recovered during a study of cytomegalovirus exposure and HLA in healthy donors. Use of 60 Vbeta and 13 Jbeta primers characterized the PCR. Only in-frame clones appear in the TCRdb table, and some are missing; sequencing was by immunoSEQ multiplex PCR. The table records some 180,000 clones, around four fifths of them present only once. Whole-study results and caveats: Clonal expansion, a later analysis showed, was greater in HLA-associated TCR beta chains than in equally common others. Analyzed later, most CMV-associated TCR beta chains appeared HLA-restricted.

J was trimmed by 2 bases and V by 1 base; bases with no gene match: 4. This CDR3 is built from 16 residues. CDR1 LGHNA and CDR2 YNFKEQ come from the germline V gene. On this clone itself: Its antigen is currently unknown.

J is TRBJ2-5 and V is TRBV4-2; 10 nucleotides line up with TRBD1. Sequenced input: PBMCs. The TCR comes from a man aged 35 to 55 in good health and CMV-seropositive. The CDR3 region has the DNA TGTGCCAGCAGCCAAGTGGGGGGACAGGGGCAAGAGACCCAGTACTTC. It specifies CASSQVGGQGQETQYF.